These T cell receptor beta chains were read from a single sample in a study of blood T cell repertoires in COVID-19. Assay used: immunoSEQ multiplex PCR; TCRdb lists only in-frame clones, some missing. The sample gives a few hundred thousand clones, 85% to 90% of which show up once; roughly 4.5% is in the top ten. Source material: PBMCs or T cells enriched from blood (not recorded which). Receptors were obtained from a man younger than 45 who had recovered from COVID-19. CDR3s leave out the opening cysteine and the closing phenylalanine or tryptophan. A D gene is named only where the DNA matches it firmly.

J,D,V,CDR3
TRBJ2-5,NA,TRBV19,ASSLRDNLRDQY
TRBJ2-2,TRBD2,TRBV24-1,ATSEAGSANTGELF
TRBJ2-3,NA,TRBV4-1,ASSQPLDTQY
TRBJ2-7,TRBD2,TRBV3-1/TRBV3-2,ASSLTGGDYEQY
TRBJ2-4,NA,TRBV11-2,ASSLVAGRLAKNIQY
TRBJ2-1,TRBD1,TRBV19,ASAKGQGPYNEQF
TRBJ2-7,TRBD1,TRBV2,ASSRGTGTSSYEQY
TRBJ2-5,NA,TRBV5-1,ASSLGRGGSYQETQY
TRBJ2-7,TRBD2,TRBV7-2,ASSLAPSGGSYEQY
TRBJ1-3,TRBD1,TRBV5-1,ASSRNSPDRPSGNTIY
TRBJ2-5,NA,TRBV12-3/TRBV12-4,ASSFGETQY
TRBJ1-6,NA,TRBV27,ASSGGADYTNSPLH
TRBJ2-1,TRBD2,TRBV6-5,ASSFGLAGPHEQF
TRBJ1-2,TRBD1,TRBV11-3,ASSQPIGQGYGYT
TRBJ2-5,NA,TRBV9,ASSVEPAVETQY
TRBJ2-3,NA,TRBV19,ATPSDRFSRTDTQY
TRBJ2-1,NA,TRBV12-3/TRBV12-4,ASSLANEQF
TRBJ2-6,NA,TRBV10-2,ASSRGQFVLT
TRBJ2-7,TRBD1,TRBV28,ASSSHEGARDEQY
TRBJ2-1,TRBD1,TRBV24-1,ATSDSQGSEQF
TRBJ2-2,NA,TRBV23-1,ASSQHRRFAGELF
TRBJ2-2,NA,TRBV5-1,ASSSETGRELF
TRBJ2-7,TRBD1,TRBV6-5,ASSYRQGPTYEQY
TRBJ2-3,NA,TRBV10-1,ASSEMGPRKDTQY
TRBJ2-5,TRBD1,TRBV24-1,ATRSGGQETQY
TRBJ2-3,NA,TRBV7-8,ASSPGGMGGPDTDTQY
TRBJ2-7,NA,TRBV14,ASSQDWPSYEQY
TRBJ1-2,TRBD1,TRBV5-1,ASSPGTGPNYGYT
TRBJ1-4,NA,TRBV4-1,ASSPNRGAGIRGITNEKLF
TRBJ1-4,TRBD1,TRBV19,ASSISTGNEKLF
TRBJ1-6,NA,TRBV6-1,ASSEQRTVTLH
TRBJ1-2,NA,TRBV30,AWRQGLGYGYT
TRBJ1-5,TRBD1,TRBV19,ARRKGGQGCHQPQH
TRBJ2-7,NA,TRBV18,ASSPNVPSREQY
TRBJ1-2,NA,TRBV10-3,AISEPEGYYGYT
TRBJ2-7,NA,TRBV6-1,ASSEVASLTYEQY
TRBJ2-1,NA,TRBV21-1,ASSKGVDLGHSYNEQF
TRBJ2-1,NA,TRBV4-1,ASSQDGRGLSYNEQF
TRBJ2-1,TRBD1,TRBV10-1,ASSELRTGPLVYEQF